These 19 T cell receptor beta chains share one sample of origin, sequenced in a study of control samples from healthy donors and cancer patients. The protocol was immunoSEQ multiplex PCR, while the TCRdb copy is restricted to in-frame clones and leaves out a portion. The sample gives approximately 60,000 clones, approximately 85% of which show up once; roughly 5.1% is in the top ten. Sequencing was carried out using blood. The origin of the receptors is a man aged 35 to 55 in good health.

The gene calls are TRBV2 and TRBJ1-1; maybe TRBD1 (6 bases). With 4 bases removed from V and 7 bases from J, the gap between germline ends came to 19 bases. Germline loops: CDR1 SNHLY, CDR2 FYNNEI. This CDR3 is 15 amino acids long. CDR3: CASSGLFQGRNEAFF. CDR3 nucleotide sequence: TGTGCCAGCAGTGGGCTTTTTCAGGGGCGCAATGAAGCTTTCTTT.

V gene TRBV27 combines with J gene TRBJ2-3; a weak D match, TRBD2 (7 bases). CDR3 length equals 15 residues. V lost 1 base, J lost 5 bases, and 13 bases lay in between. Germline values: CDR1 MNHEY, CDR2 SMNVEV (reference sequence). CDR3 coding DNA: TGTGCCAGCAGTTTATTGGGGGGGCAGGTAGATACGCAGTATTTT. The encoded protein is CASSLLGGQVDTQYF.

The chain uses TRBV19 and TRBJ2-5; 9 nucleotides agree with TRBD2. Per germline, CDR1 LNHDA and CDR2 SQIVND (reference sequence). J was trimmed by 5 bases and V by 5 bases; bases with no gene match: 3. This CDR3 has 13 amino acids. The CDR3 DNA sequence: TGTGCCAGTAGTGGGACTAGCAGGGAGACCCAGTACTTC. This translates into CASSGTSRETQYF.

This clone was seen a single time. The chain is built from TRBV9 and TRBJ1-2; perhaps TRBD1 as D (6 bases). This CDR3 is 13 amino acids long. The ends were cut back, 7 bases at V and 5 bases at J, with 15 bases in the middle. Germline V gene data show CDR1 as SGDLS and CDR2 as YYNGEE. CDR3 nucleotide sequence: TGTGCCAGCTCCAACAGGGTGGATTATGGCTACACCTTC. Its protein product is CASSNRVDYGYTF.

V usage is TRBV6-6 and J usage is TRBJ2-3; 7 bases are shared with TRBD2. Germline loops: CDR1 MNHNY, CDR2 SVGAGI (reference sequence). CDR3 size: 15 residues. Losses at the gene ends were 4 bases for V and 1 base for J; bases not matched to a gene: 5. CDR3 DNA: TGTGCCAGCAGTTCTCCTCGGGAGGGCACAGATACGCAGTATTTT. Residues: CASSSPREGTDTQYF.

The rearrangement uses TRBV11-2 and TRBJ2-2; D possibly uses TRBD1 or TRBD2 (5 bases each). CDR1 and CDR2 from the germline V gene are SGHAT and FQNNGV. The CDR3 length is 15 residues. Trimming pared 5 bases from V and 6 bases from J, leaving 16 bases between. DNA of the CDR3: TGTGCCAGCAGCCCCCGCCAGGGACCTCCCGGGGAGCTGTTTTTT. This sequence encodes CASSPRQGPPGELFF.

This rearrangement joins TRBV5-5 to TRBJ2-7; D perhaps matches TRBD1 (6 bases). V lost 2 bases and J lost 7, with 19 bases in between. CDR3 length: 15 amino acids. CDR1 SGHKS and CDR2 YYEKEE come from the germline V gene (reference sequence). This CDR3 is CASSLNVDRSFEQYF. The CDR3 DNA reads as TGTGCCAGCAGCTTAAACGTCGACAGGAGCTTTGAGCAGTACTTC.

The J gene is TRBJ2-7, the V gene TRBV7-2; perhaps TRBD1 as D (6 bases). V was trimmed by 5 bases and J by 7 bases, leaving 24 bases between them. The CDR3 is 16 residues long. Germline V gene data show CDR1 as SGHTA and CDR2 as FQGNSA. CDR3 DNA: TGTGCCAGCAGCGTAGGAGCGACAGGACCTCTGGGAGAGCAGTACTTC. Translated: CASSVGATGPLGEQYF.

The DNA for the CDR3 is TGTGCCAGTACTATGTGGGGAATCCCCTACAATGAGCAGTTCTTC. Translation gives CASTMWGIPYNEQFF. The chain combines TRBV5-4 with TRBJ2-1, with unresolved D. Germline values: CDR1 SGHNT, CDR2 YYREEE (reference sequence). Trimming shortened V by 8 bases and J by 2 bases, and 17 bases separated the two germline ends. The CDR3 extends over 15 amino acids.

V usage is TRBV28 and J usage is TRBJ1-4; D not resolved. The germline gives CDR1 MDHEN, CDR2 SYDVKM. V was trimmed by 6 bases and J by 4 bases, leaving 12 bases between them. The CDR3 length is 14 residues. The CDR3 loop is CASSYRRGNEKLFF. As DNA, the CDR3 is TGTGCCAGCAGCTACCGACGGGGTAATGAAAAACTGTTTTTT. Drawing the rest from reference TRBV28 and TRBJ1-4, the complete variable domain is DVKVTQSSRYLVKRTGEKVFLECVQDMDHENMFWYRQDPGLGLRLIYFSYDVKMKEKGDIPEGYSVSREKKERFSLILESASTNQTSMYLCASSYRRGNEKLFFGSGTQLSVL.

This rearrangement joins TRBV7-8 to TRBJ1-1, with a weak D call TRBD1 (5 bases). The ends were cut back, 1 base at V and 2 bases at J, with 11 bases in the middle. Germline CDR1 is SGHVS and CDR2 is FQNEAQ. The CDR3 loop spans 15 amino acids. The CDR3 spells CASSLGTRVNTEAFF. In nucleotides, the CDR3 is TGTGCCAGCAGCTTAGGGACACGGGTCAACACTGAAGCTTTCTTT.

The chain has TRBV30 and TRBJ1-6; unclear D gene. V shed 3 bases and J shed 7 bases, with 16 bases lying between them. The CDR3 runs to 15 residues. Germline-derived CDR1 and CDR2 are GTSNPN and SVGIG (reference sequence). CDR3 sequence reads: CAWSWTSRRNSPLHF. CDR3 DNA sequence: TGTGCCTGGAGCTGGACTTCCCGTAGAAATTCACCCCTCCACTTT.

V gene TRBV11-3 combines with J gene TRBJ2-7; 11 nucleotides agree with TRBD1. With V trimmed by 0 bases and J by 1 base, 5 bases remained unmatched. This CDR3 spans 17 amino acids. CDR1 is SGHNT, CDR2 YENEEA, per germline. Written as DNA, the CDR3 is TGTGCCAGCAGCTTAGACGACTGGGACAGGGGGTCCTACGAGCAGTACTTC. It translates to CASSLDDWDRGSYEQYF.

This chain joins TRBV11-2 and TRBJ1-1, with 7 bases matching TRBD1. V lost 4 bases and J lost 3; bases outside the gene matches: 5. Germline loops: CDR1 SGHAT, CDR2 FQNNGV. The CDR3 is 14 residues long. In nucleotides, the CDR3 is TGTGCCAGCAGCTCTACCACAGGGGACACTGAAGCTTTCTTT. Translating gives CASSSTTGDTEAFF.

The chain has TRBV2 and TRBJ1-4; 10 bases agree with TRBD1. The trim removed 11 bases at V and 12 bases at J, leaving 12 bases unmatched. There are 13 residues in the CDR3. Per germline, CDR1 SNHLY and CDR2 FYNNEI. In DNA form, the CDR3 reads TGTGCCGGACGGACAGGGGGAAGCGAAGAACTGTTTTTT. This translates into CAGRTGGSEELFF.

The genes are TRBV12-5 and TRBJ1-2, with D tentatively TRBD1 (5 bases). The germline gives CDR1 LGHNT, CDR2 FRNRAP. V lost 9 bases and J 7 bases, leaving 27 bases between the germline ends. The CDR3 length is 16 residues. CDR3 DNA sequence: TGTGCTAGCCCCAAACTAACTGGACGGGACTTCTCTGGCTACACCTTC. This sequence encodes CASPKLTGRDFSGYTF. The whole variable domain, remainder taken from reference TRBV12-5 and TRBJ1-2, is DARVTQTPRHKVTEMGQEVTMRCQPILGHNTVFWYRQTMMQGLELLAYFRNRAPLDDSGMPKDRFSAEMPDATLATLKIQPSEPRDSAVYFCASPKLTGRDFSGYTFGSGTRLTVV.

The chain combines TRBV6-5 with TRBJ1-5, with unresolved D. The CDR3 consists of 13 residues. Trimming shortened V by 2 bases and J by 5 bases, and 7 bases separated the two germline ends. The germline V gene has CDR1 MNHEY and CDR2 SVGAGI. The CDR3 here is CASSYRLDQPQHF. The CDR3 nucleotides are TGTGCCAGCAGTTACCGACTGGATCAGCCCCAGCATTTT.

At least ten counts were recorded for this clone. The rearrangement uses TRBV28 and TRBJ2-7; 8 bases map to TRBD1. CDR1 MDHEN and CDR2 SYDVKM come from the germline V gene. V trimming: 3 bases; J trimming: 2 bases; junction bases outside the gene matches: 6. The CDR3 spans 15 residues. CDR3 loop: CASSFGSTGAYEQYF. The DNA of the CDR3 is TGTGCCAGCAGTTTTGGGTCGACAGGGGCCTACGAGCAGTACTTC.

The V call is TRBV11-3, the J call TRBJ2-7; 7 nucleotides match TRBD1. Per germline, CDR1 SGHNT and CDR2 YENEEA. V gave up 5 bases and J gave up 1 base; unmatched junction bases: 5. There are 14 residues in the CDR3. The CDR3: CASSKWDSSYEQYF. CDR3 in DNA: TGTGCCAGCAGCAAGTGGGACAGTTCCTACGAGCAGTACTTC. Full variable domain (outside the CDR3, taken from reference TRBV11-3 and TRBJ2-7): EAGVVQSPRYKIIEKKQPVAFWCNPISGHNTLYWYLQNLGQGPELLIRYENEEAVDDSQLPKDRFSAERLKGVDSTLKIQPAELGDSAVYLCASSKWDSSYEQYFGPGTRLTVT.